This T cell receptor (beta chain) was profiled in a study of shared clonotypes between healthy human individuals. General study findings and limits: Non-shared clonotypes showed lower generation probabilities than clonotypes common to all four donors.

The CDR3 is 15 residues long. In germline, CDR1 is SGDLS, CDR2 YYNGEE. V was trimmed by 3 bases and J by 5 bases, leaving 17 bases between them. With regard to this clone: The antigen remains undetermined.

Terminally differentiated effector memory CD45RA+ cells were excluded by CCR7 positive selection of CD45RO-negative cells. Each donor was a Caucasian adult residing in Nashville, Tennessee. Clones were read by immunoSEQ multiplex PCR, and TCRdb kept only the in-frame ones, dropping some. The sample contains about 700,000 clones, 92% of which appear only once. This TCR derives from a young man in good health. The V gene is TRBV9, the J gene TRBJ2-5; perhaps D is TRBD1 or TRBD2 (7 bases each). The sample comprised naive CD8+ T cells sorted from blood. In nucleotides, the CDR3 is TGTGCCAGCAGCGAAGGGGGCGGGAGTTGGGAGACCCAGTACTTC. Its protein product is CASSEGGGSWETQYF.